One sample yielded the 5 T cell receptor beta chains listed below, sequenced in a study of CD8 T cells in ankylosing spondylitis (dated by TCRdb to 2016 to 2017). Libraries were built with 5' RACE. For sequencing, an Illumina HiSeq 2500 was employed. TCRdb ran its own pipeline on the public reads, namely fastp trimming at Q25 and MiXCR clone calling, and kept in-frame beta chains. Rows matching on CDR3 protein sequence are summarized as one entry with the most common DNA and genes. For this sample the table gives about 170,000 distinct CDR3 sequences, of which around 19% were detected only once. The biggest ten clones account for about 7.8% of the sample. The source material was blood, either unsorted or a sorted T cell fraction (not recorded which). The receptors shown here come from a male donor with ankylosing spondylitis or in good health (not recorded which).

This clonotype was picked up many times. The chain uses TRBV11-2 and TRBJ1-2, with 7 bases lining up with TRBD1. The CDR3 is made up of 15 amino acids. The V segment lost 8 bases and the J segment 0 bases; nucleotides outside the gene matches: 9. In germline, CDR1 is SGHAT, CDR2 FQNNGV. DNA of the CDR3: TGTGCCAGCCGCGACAGGGTAACGGCTAACTATGGCTACACCTTC. Translated, it gives CASRDRVTANYGYTF.

The J gene is TRBJ1-5, the V gene TRBV4-2; 8 positions agree with TRBD1. J lost 6 bases, V lost 11 bases, and 12 bases had no gene match. CDR3 size: 14 residues. Germline loops: CDR1 LGHNA, CDR2 YNFKEQ. CDR3: CAGARQGMSQPQHF. The CDR3 bases are TGTGCCGGAGCCAGACAGGGGATGAGTCAGCCCCAGCATTTT.

This clonotype has only a few counts. V usage is TRBV28 and J usage is TRBJ2-2, with D perhaps TRBD1 (6 bases). CDR3 length: 12 residues. In germline, CDR1 is MDHEN, CDR2 SYDVKM. V was clipped by 8 bases and J by 4 bases, with 8 bases between them. The DNA for the CDR3 is TGTGCCAGCTTCAGGGGCACCGGGGAGCTGTTTTTT. This codes for CASFRGTGELFF.

This clonotype was seen more than once but under ten times. This sequence joins TRBV7-3 and TRBJ2-3, with 10 bases fitting TRBD2. Per the germline V gene, CDR1 is SGHTA and CDR2 is FQGTGA. The CDR3 runs to 15 residues. V shed 1 base and J 6 bases; nucleotides not matched to a gene: 4. In DNA form, the CDR3 reads TGTGCCAGCAGCTTAATATCTAGCGGGAGTGATACGCAGTATTTT. As protein: CASSLISSGSDTQYF.

In its sample, this clonotype was seen many times. The chain links TRBV10-3 to TRBJ2-1, with 8 positions matching TRBD2. This CDR3 has 14 residues. Germline CDR1 and CDR2: ENHRY and SYGVKD. Trimming at V came to 6 bases and at J to 5 bases, leaving 6 bases not matched to a gene. CDR3 loop: CAIRSGSSDNEQFF. In nucleotides, the CDR3 is TGTGCCATCAGAAGCGGGAGTTCTGACAATGAGCAGTTCTTC.